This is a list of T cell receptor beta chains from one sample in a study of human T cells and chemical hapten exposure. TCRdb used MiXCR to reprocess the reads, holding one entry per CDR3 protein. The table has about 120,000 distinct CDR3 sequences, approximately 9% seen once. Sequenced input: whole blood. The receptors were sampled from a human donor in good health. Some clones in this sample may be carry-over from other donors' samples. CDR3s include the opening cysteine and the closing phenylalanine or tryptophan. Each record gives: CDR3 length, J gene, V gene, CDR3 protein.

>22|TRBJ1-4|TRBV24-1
CATSDLSTSLDSRFATNEKLFF
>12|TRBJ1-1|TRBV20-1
CSAREGTDKAFF
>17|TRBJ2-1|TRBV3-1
CASSQDRGARAHNEQFF
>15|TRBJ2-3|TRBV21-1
CASSKRRTSTDTQYF
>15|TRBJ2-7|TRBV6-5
CASSSDSSSSYEQYF
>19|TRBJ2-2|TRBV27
CASSPQRTSGGGGAGELFF
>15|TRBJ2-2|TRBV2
CASSEAEPNTGELFF
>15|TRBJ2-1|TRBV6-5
CASSNRAPLYNEQFF
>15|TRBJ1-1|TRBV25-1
CASSEFRGASTEAFF
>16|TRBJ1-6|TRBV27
CASSHDQGQGYSPLHF
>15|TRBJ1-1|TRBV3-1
CASSPYVGGWTEAFF
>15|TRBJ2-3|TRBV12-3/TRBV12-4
CASRVAGLLGDTQYF
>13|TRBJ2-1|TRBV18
CASSPKINDEQFF
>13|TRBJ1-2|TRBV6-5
CASSYSEFGGYTF
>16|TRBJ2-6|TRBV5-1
CASSLGGVTGANVLTF
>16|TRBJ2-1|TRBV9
CASSPMGGGTYNEQFF
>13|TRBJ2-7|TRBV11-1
CASSFRQDYEQYF
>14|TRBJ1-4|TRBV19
CASSIGGFDEKLFF
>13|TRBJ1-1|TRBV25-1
CASGDRLNTEAFF
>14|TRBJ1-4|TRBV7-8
CASSWTGISEKLFF
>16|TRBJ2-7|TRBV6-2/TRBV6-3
CASSYSVQGNSYEQYF
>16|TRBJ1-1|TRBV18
CASSSRQGGRNTEAFF
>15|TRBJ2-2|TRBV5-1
CASSSDRGGTGELFF
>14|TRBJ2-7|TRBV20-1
CSARTSGGAYEQYF
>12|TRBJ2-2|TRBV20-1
CSAFSGLGELFF
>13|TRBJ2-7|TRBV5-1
CASRHGGAEEQYF
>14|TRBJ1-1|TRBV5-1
CASSQLHQNTEAFF
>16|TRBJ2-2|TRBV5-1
CASSSTGQTNTGELFF
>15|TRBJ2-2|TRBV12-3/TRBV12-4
CASSPRDRASGELFF
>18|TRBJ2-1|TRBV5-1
CASSLVVGVPSSYNEQFF
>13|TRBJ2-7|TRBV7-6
CASSYILGREQYF
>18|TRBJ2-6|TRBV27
CASSCPGLAGAGANVLTF
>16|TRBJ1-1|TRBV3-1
CASSQDLGGGDREAFF
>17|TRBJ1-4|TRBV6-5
CASSYSVLEMLNEKLFF
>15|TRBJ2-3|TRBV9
CASSVEGQSTDTQYF
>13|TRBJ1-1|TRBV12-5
CASGPTGNTEAFF
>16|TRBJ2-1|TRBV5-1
CASSLAGTAFYNEQFF
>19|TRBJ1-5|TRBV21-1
CASSINPLDGPGSNQPQHF
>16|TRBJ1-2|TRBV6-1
CASSLTGGARNYGYTF
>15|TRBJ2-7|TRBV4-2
CASSQELAGGDEQYF
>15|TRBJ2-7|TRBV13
CASSLGTAPGYEQYF
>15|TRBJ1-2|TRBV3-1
CASSQGAGGGYGYTF
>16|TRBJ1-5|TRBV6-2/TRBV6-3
CASSYPQDSNNQPQHF
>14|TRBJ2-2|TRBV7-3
CASSLSMNTGELFF
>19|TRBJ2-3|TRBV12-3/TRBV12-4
CASSSGGGALIESTDTQYF
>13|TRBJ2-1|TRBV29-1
CSVGGRPDNEQFF
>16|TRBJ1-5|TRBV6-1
CASSEDSPFSNQPQHF
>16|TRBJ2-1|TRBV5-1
CASSLGAGGPMDEQFF
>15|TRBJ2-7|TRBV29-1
CSARTSGGSSYEQYF
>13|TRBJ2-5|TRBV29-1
CSVAPGGAETQYF
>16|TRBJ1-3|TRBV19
CASSIVGQGPGNTIYF
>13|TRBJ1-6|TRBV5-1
CASSVQQGTPLHF
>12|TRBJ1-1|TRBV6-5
CASSYPNTEAFF
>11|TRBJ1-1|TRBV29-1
CSVTGATEAFF